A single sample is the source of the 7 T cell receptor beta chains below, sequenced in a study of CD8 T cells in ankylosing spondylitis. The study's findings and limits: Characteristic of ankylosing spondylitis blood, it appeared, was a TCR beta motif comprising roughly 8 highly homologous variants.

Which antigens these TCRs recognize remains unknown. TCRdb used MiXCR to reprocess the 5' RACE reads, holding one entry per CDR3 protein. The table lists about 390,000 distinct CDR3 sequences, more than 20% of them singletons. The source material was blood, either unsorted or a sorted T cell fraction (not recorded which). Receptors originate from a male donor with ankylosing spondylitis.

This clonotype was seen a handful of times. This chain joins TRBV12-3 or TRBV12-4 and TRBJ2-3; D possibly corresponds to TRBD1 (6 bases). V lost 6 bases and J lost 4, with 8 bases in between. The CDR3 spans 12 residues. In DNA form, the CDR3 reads TGTGCCAGCAGGAGGACAGCAGATACGCAGTATTTT. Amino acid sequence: CASRRTADTQYF.

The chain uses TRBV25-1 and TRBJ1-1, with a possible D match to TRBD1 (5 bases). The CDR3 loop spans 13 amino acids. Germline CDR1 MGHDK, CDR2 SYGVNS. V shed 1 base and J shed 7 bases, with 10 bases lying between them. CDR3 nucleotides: TGTGCCAGCAGTGAATCACAGGAGAGTGAAGCTTTCTTT. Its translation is CASSESQESEAFF.

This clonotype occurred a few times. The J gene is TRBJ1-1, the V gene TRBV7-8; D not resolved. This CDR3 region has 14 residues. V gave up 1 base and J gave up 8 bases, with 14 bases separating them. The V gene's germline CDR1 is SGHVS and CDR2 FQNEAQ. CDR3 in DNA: TGTGCCAGCAGCTTAGATGGTATTTGGGCAGAAGCTTTCTTT. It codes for CASSLDGIWAEAFF. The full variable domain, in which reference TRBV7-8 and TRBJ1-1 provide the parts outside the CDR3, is GAGVSQSPRYKVAKRGQDVALRCDPISGHVSLFWYQQALGQGPEFLTYFQNEAQLDKSGLPSDRFFAERPEGSVSTLKIQRTQQEDSAVYLCASSLDGIWAEAFFGQGTRLTVV.

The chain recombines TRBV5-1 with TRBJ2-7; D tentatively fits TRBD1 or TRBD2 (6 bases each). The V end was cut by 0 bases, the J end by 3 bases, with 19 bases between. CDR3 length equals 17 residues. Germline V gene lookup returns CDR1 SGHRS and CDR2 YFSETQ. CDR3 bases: TGCGCCAGCAGCTTGGCCGGGGGCCGGCAGGCGGACTACGAGCAGTACTTC. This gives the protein CASSLAGGRQADYEQYF.

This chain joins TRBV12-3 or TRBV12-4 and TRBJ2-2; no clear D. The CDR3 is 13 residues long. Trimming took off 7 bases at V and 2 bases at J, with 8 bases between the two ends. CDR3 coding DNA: TGTGCCAGCAAAAGACTTAACACCGGGGAGCTGTTTTTT. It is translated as CASKRLNTGELFF.

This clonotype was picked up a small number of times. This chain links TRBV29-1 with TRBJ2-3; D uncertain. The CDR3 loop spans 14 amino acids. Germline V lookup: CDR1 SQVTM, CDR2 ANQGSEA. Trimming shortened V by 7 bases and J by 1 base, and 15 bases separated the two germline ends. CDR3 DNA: TGCAGCGCTTATCAAACAGAAGGCACAGATACGCAGTATTTT. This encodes CSAYQTEGTDTQYF.

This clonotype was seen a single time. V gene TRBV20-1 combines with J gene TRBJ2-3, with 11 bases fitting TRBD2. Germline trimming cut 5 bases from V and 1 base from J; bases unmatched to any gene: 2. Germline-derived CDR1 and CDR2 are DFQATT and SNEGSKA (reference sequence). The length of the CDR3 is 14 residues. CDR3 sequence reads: CSAFSGRGTDTQYF. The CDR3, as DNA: TGCAGTGCTTTTAGCGGGAGGGGCACAGATACGCAGTATTTT.